The 30 T cell receptor beta chains given below trace back to one sample, sequenced in a study of beta chain features in type 1 diabetes. Expressed TCRB transcripts were sequenced because the isolated RNA had all been reverse transcribed beforehand. This table comes from immunoSEQ multiplex PCR, and its TCRdb copy is limited to in-frame clones, with some not included. The repertoire consists of more than 50,000 clones, with about 55% occurring once and the leading ten covering roughly 2.2%. The sample consisted of Tregs from blood. All receptors come from a young woman in good health.

This rearrangement joins TRBV5-1 to TRBJ1-5; D not certain. Germline V gene data show CDR1 as SGHRS and CDR2 as YFSETQ. V was cut by 0 bases and J by 9 bases, with 16 bases left in between. The CDR3 totals 15 residues. The CDR3 nucleotides read TGCGCCAGCAGCTTGGATGGAGGTTCGAGTCGGCCCCAGCATTTT. Protein sequence: CASSLDGGSSRPQHF.

The chain is built from TRBV5-1 and TRBJ2-3; 10 nucleotides agree with TRBD2. Germline CDR1 SGHRS, CDR2 YFSETQ. Trimming took 4 bases from V and 3 from J; bases not matched to a gene: 8. CDR3 length: 16 amino acids. In DNA form, the CDR3 reads TGCGCCAGCAGCCTACCTAGCGGGAGTGGGACAGATACGCAGTATTTT. It yields the protein CASSLPSGSGTDTQYF. The full variable domain, with the rest looked up from reference TRBV5-1 and TRBJ2-3, is KAGVTQTPRYLIKTRGQQVTLSCSPISGHRSVSWYQQTPGQGLQFLFEYFSETQRNKGNFPGRFSGRQFSNSRSEMNVSTLELGDSALYLCASSLPSGSGTDTQYFGPGTRLTVL.

J is TRBJ2-5 and V is TRBV5-1; 10 bases agree with TRBD1. The assigned J gene may be wrong: the sequence end matches TRBJ2-7 better. The CDR3 length is 17 residues. Germline-derived CDR1 and CDR2 are SGHRS and YFSETQ. The CDR3 DNA sequence: TGCGCCAGCAGCAAGGGACAGGGGTCTAAGGGGGCCTACGAGCAGTACTTC. It encodes CASSKGQGSKGAYEQYF.

J is TRBJ2-7 and V is TRBV13, with D tentatively TRBD1 (7 bases). Germline values: CDR1 PRHDT, CDR2 FYEKMQ (reference sequence). Trimming removed 5 bases from V and 3 bases from J, with 17 bases in between. This CDR3 is 15 amino acids long. The CDR3 is CASSLLPGGGYEQYF. The CDR3 nucleotides read TGTGCCAGCAGCCTCCTTCCAGGGGGAGGCTACGAGCAGTACTTC.

CDR3 loop: CASSPYGESRSPLHF. In nucleotides, the CDR3 is TGTGCCAGCAGCCCCTACGGGGAATCAAGGTCACCCCTCCACTTT. V and J are TRBV13 and TRBJ1-6; D is unresolved. In germline, CDR1 is PRHDT, CDR2 FYEKMQ (reference sequence). The germline V and J ends were trimmed by 5 bases and 10 bases, with 18 bases remaining between them. The CDR3 runs to 15 residues.

In nucleotides, the CDR3 is TGTGCCTGGAAAAGAGGATGGGATTCACCCCTCCACTTT. Its translation is CAWKRGWDSPLHF. V usage is TRBV30 and J usage is TRBJ1-6; D unclear. Germline V lookup: CDR1 GTSNPN, CDR2 SVGIG (reference sequence). The CDR3 contains 13 residues. The germline V and J ends were trimmed by 4 bases and 8 bases, with 12 bases remaining between them.

The chain uses TRBV6-1 and TRBJ2-5, with 7 bases aligning to TRBD2. Germline V gives CDR1 MNHNS, CDR2 SASEGT. The CDR3 covers 13 residues. The junction had 3 bases not matched to a gene; V was cut back by 8 bases and J by 0 bases. The CDR3 region is CASLRGYQETQYF. The CDR3 coding sequence is TGTGCCAGCTTGCGGGGGTACCAAGAGACCCAGTACTTC.

The chain is built from TRBV18 and TRBJ1-5; D uncertain. CDR1 and CDR2 (germline): KGHSH, LQKENI. CDR3 size: 14 residues. V was cut by 0 bases and J by 6 bases, with 9 bases left in between. CDR3 protein: CASSPPRVAQPQHF. The CDR3 DNA sequence: TGTGCCAGCTCACCACCGAGGGTAGCTCAGCCCCAGCATTTT.

This sequence joins TRBV21-1 and TRBJ2-7; the DNA was not compared with TRBD1, the D call given in the table. TRBV21-1 is assigned pseudogene status. The CDR3 runs to 12 residues. CDR3 protein: CASSPRQGEQYF. The CDR3, as DNA: TGTGCCAGCAGCCCCCGACAGGGCGAGCAGTACTTC.

This clone was picked up a small number of times. The chain carries TRBV28 and TRBJ1-1; TRBD1 matches at 9 bases. The germline CDR1 and CDR2 sequences are MDHEN and SYDVKM. CDR3 size: 17 residues. Trimming cost V 6 bases and J 6 bases; bases outside gene matches: 17. CDR3 bases: TGTGCCAGCAGCTCCGGGACAGGGAGGTGGGTGATAGCTGAAGCTTTCTTT. Its protein product is CASSSGTGRWVIAEAFF.

The rearrangement links TRBV23-1 to TRBJ1-3; TRBD1 might be the D (6 bases). TRBV23-1 falls under the ORF class, with uncertain function. Trimming removed 4 bases from V and 7 bases from J, with 32 bases in between. This CDR3 is 20 amino acids long. CDR3 residues: CASSLPGQSSPSKPLNTIYF. The DNA of the CDR3 is TGCGCCAGCAGTCTCCCTGGACAGAGCTCCCCGTCCAAGCCGCTGAACACCATATATTTT.

The chain links TRBV10-2 to TRBJ2-1; 10 nucleotides agree with TRBD2. V lost 5 bases to trimming and J lost 4 bases; unmatched junction nucleotides: 8. Germline V gene data show CDR1 as WSHSY and CDR2 as SAAADI. The CDR3 covers 16 residues. The CDR3, as DNA: TGCGCCAGCAGTCTGATCCTAGCGGGAGCTTACAATGAGCAGTTCTTC. It is translated as CASSLILAGAYNEQFF.

The chain carries TRBV7-9 and TRBJ2-1; maybe TRBD2 (6 bases). Trimming cost V 4 bases and J 3 bases, with 16 bases left between them. There are 16 residues in the CDR3. Germline V CDR1 and CDR2: SEHNR, FQNEAQ (reference sequence). CDR3 DNA: TGTGCCAGCAGCTCGATCCGGGAGCTGGACTACAATGAGCAGTTCTTC. This encodes CASSSIRELDYNEQFF.

The V and J genes are TRBV28 and TRBJ2-5; TRBD2 matches 8 bases. Germline CDR1 is MDHEN and CDR2 is SYDVKM. V lost 8 bases, J lost 5 bases, and 10 bases stayed unmatched. The CDR3 has 14 residues. In DNA, the CDR3 is TGTGCCAGCTCCGCGGGGGGCCGATGGGAGACCCAGTACTTC. This sequence encodes CASSAGGRWETQYF. Based on the CDR3 plus reference TRBV28 and TRBJ2-5, the full variable domain is DVKVTQSSRYLVKRTGEKVFLECVQDMDHENMFWYRQDPGLGLRLIYFSYDVKMKEKGDIPEGYSVSREKKERFSLILESASTNQTSMYLCASSAGGRWETQYFGPGTRLLVL.

CDR3 DNA sequence: TGTGCCAGCAGAGGGGGACGGAGATCCTACGAGCAGTACTTC. Residues: CASRGGRRSYEQYF. This sequence joins TRBV2 and TRBJ2-7, with D maybe TRBD1 (6 bases). The V and J ends lost 6 bases and 1 base respectively, with 13 bases between them. Germline V CDR1 and CDR2: SNHLY, FYNNEI. This CDR3 is built from 14 residues.

The chain employs TRBV29-1 and TRBJ1-2; perhaps TRBD1 as D (6 bases). The CDR3 consists of 13 residues. Per the germline V gene, CDR1 is SQVTM and CDR2 is ANQGSEA. V lost 4 bases, J lost 1 base, and 10 bases lay in between. In DNA form, the CDR3 reads TGCAGCGTTGTACAGGGTATTAACTATGGCTACACCTTC. It encodes CSVVQGINYGYTF. Supplemented by reference TRBV29-1 and TRBJ1-2, the full variable domain reads SAVISQKPSRDICQRGTSLTIQCQVDSQVTMMFWYRQQPGQSLTLIATANQGSEATYESGFVIDKFPISRPNLTFSTLTVSNMSPEDSSIYLCSVVQGINYGYTFGSGTRLTVV.

This clone was detected ten times or more. V gene TRBV7-9 combines with J gene TRBJ1-4; D not certain. Germline CDR1 is SEHNR and CDR2 is FQNEAQ (reference sequence). This CDR3 has 12 amino acids. Trimming shortened V by 1 base and J by 10 bases, and 7 bases separated the two germline ends. As DNA, the CDR3 is TGTGCCAGCAGCTTAGGAGGGAGAAAACTGTTTTTT. Translation gives CASSLGGRKLFF. Complete variable domain (other parts from reference TRBV7-9 and TRBJ1-4): DTGVSQNPRHKITKRGQNVTFRCDPISEHNRLYWYRQTLGQGPEFLTYFQNEAQLEKSRLLSDRFSAERPKGSFSTLEIQRTEQGDSAMYLCASSLGGRKLFFGSGTQLSVL.

The chain recombines TRBV6-5 with TRBJ1-2, with D possibly matching TRBD1 (5 bases). The length of the CDR3 is 14 residues. Germline loops: CDR1 MNHEY, CDR2 SVGAGI. V dropped 7 bases and J dropped 3 bases, with 15 bases sitting between them. The CDR3 coding sequence is TGTGCCAGCACCTGGGGGGGAGGGTACTATGGCTACACCTTC. It yields the protein CASTWGGGYYGYTF.

The chain links TRBV4-1 to TRBJ2-7; the match to TRBD2 covers 11 bases. This CDR3 is built from 17 residues. V trimming: 4 bases; J trimming: 5 bases; junction bases outside the gene matches: 13. Looked up from germline, CDR1 is MGHRA and CDR2 is YSYEKL. CDR3: CASSPIAGGPSLHEQYF. DNA of the CDR3: TGCGCCAGCAGCCCTATAGCGGGAGGGCCGTCTCTCCACGAGCAGTACTTC.

V gene TRBV11-1 combines with J gene TRBJ1-1, with D perhaps TRBD1 (6 bases). From germline, CDR1 is SGHAT and CDR2 FQDESV (reference sequence). The germline V and J ends were trimmed by 5 bases and 6 bases, with 13 bases remaining between them. The CDR3 spans 13 residues. The CDR3 sequence is CASSPDQGPEAFF. The DNA of the CDR3 is TGTGCCAGCAGCCCGGACCAGGGGCCTGAAGCTTTCTTT. Full variable domain (outside the CDR3, taken from reference TRBV11-1 and TRBJ1-1): EAEVAQSPRYKITEKSQAVAFWCDPISGHATLYWYRQILGQGPELLVQFQDESVVDDSQLPKDRFSAERLKGVDSTLKIQPAELGDSAMYLCASSPDQGPEAFFGQGTRLTVV.

The chain recombines TRBV5-1 with TRBJ2-3; D is undetermined. The germline CDR1 and CDR2 sequences are SGHRS and YFSETQ. Trimming removed 0 bases at V and 3 bases at J, with 17 bases between. The CDR3 covers 17 residues. CDR3 sequence reads: CASSLAGSPARTDTQYF. Here the CDR3 DNA reads TGCGCCAGCAGCTTGGCTGGCTCCCCGGCGAGGACAGATACGCAGTATTTT.

The chain couples TRBV5-1 to TRBJ1-1; tentatively, D is TRBD1 (6 bases). The V end lost 3 bases, the J end lost 0 bases, and 6 bases lay between the germline ends. The CDR3 is 13 residues long. Germline V CDR1 and CDR2: SGHRS, YFSETQ. DNA of the CDR3: TGCGCCAGCAGCTGGACAGTGAACACTGAAGCTTTCTTT. Amino acids: CASSWTVNTEAFF.

The rearrangement uses TRBV28 and TRBJ2-7; 11 nucleotides line up with TRBD2. The CDR3 spans 15 residues. In germline, CDR1 is MDHEN, CDR2 SYDVKM. With 1 base clipped from V and 3 bases from J, the junction kept 2 bases outside the gene matches. The CDR3 bases are TGTGCCAGCAGTTTATCTAGCGGGAGGATCTACGAGCAGTACTTC. Translated: CASSLSSGRIYEQYF.

The gene calls are TRBV4-3 and TRBJ1-4; D unclear. This CDR3 contains 14 residues. Germline V CDR1 and CDR2: LGHNA, YSLEER. The V and J ends lost 1 base and 8 bases respectively, with 11 bases between them. The CDR3 spells CASSQALRGEKLFF. Here the CDR3 DNA reads TGCGCCAGCAGCCAAGCTCTCCGAGGGGAAAAACTGTTTTTT.

The V gene is TRBV7-2, the J gene TRBJ2-2, with 9 bases aligning to TRBD1. Unmatched junction bases numbered 4, after V lost 0 bases and J lost 8 bases. The CDR3 runs 15 residues. Germline CDR1 is SGHTA and CDR2 is FQGNSA. CDR3 sequence: CASSLAGQGFGELFF. In DNA, the CDR3 is TGTGCCAGCAGCTTAGCGGGACAGGGTTTTGGGGAGCTGTTTTTT. The whole variable domain, remainder taken from reference TRBV7-2 and TRBJ2-2, is GAGVSQSPSNKVTEKGKDVELRCDPISGHTALYWYRQSLGQGLEFLIYFQGNSAPDKSGLPSDRFSAERTGGSVSTLTIQRTQQEDSAVYLCASSLAGQGFGELFFGEGSRLTVL.

The rearrangement links TRBV6-1 to TRBJ2-7, with 8 positions matching TRBD1. The germline gives CDR1 MNHNS, CDR2 SASEGT. V gave up 4 bases and J gave up 7 bases; unmatched junction bases: 12. CDR3 length: 15 residues. The CDR3 loop reads CASSASPGQGREQYF. The DNA of the CDR3 is TGTGCCAGCAGTGCCTCACCCGGACAGGGTAGGGAGCAGTACTTC.

The chain is built from TRBV9 and TRBJ2-5, with 7 positions matching TRBD2. Germline CDR1 SGDLS, CDR2 YYNGEE. The CDR3 loop spans 15 amino acids. V lost 0 bases, J lost 5 bases, and 7 bases stayed unmatched. CDR3 sequence (DNA): TGTGCCAGCAGCGTAGGTGGGAGGGCCAGTGAGACCCAGTACTTC. Its protein is CASSVGGRASETQYF.

The table lists this clone with a few counts. This chain links TRBV11-3 with TRBJ2-1; D may be TRBD2 (6 bases). V was shortened by 4 bases and J by 2 bases, with 24 bases between the two germline ends. Per germline, CDR1 SGHNT and CDR2 YENEEA. The CDR3 runs to 19 residues. DNA for the CDR3: TGTGCCAGCAGCTCTTTATCAGGTGGCCGTCGGGGGACCTACAATGAGCAGTTCTTC. Translated: CASSSLSGGRRGTYNEQFF.

This chain joins TRBV5-1 and TRBJ2-7; TRBD1 aligns across 8 bases. J was trimmed by 5 bases and V by 6 bases; bases with no gene match: 13. CDR1 is SGHRS, CDR2 YFSETQ, per germline. The CDR3 loop spans 15 amino acids. Here the CDR3 DNA reads TGCGCCAGCACCCGGGACAGGTCCGACGTTGACGAGCAGTACTTC. It translates to CASTRDRSDVDEQYF.

This clone was recorded a few times. This chain joins TRBV11-1 and TRBJ1-1; a weak D match, TRBD1 (6 bases). V lost 6 bases and J 2 bases, leaving 16 bases between the germline ends. The CDR3 is 15 amino acids. Germline V lookup: CDR1 SGHAT, CDR2 FQDESV (reference sequence). CDR3 DNA: TGTGCCAGCAGACAGGGTAAGGGCGTAAACACTGAAGCTTTCTTT. This translates into CASRQGKGVNTEAFF.